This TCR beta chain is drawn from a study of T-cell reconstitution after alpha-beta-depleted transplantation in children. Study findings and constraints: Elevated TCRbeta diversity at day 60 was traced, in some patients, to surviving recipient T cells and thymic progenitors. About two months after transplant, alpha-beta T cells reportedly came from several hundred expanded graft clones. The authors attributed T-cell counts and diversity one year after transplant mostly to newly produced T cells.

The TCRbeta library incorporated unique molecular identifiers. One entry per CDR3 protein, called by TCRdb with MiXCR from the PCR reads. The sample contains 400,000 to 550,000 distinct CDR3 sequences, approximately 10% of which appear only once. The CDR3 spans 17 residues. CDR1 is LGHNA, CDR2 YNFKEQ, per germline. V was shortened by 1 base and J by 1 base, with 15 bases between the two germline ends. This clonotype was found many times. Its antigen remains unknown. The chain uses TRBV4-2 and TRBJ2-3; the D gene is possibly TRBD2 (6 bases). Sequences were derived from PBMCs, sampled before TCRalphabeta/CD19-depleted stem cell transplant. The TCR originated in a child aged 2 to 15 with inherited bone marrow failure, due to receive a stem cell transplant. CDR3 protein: CASSQGEAVWGTDTQYF. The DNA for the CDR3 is TGTGCCAGCAGCCAAGGGGAGGCGGTGTGGGGCACAGATACGCAGTATTTT.